The rows below give T cell receptor beta chains drawn from one sample of a study of T cell changes during pregnancy in multiple sclerosis. The method was immunoSEQ multiplex PCR; TCRdb's version includes in-frame clones alone and lacks a portion of them. In the table there are some 79,000 clones, 80% to 95% of which are singletons. Sequencing used CD4+ T cells from peripheral blood mononuclear cells, obtained in the second trimester of pregnancy. The receptor set was obtained from a female donor with multiple sclerosis, enrolled in a pregnancy study. The CDR3 runs from the conserved cysteine through the conserved F or W. The D gene is left open where the match is weak. The size field is filled for only some rows; it gives once, few, many or a size class.

CDR3nt	CDR3aa	len	v_gene	j_gene	abundance	d_gene
TGCGCCAGCAGCCAAGTAGCCGGAACCACAGATACGCAGTATTTT	CASSQVAGTTDTQYF	15	TRBV4-1	TRBJ2-3	NA	NA
TGTGCCAGCAGTAGGGGACTAGCGGGAGGCGGAAATGAGCAGTTCTTC	CASSRGLAGGGNEQFF	16	TRBV27	TRBJ2-1	NA	TRBD2
TGTGCCAGCTCACCAGCGGGGGCCCCGGCCCCCTCCTACGAGCAGTACTTC	CASSPAGAPAPSYEQYF	17	TRBV18	TRBJ2-7	NA	NA
TGTGCCAGTAGTCCGGGGACAGGGGGGCGTCAGCCCCAGCATTTT	CASSPGTGGRQPQHF	15	TRBV19	TRBJ1-5	NA	TRBD1
TGTGCCAGCAGTGACAGGGTAGGAGAAAAACTGTTTTTT	CASSDRVGEKLFF	13	TRBV6-5	TRBJ1-4	NA	TRBD1
TGCGCCAGCAGCTTAACCCACAGGGGTAATGAAAAACTGTTTTTT	CASSLTHRGNEKLFF	15	TRBV5-1	TRBJ1-4	NA	TRBD1
TGTGCCAGTAGTATAGAGGAGGGCAGGAATGAAAAACTGTTTTTT	CASSIEEGRNEKLFF	15	TRBV19	TRBJ1-4	NA	NA
TGTGCCAGCAGCTTACAGGGGGCAACGGGGTATGGCTACACCTTC	CASSLQGATGYGYTF	15	TRBV7-2	TRBJ1-2	NA	TRBD1
TGTGCCAGTAGGATATCCGGGACAGGGGAAGCTTTCTTT	CASRISGTGEAFF	13	TRBV19	TRBJ1-1	NA	TRBD1
TGCGCCACCGCTAGCGGCGGGGCGTACAATGAGCAGTTCTTC	CATASGGAYNEQFF	14	TRBV5-1	TRBJ2-1	NA	TRBD2
TGCGCCAGCAGCCTTCCACGGGAGACCCAGTACTTC	CASSLPRETQYF	12	TRBV5-1	TRBJ2-5	NA	NA
TGTGCCACCAGCAGGGGACAGGGGGCCGGGGCCACAGATACGCAGTATTTT	CATSRGQGAGATDTQYF	17	TRBV15	TRBJ2-3	once	TRBD1
TGTGCCAGCAGTTACTCGGGACAGACCAATTCACCCCTCCACTTT	CASSYSGQTNSPLHF	15	TRBV6-6	TRBJ1-6	NA	TRBD1
TGTGCCAGCAGCCCAGGACTTACCCATGGCTACACCTTC	CASSPGLTHGYTF	13	TRBV7-9	TRBJ1-2	NA	NA
TGTGCCAGCTCACCACGGGGCGGGAGAAAAGAGACCCAGTACTTC	CASSPRGGRKETQYF	15	TRBV18	TRBJ2-5	NA	TRBD2
TGTGCCAGCAGCCACAGAACCCCCGAGGGTCAGGATGAAGCTTTCTTT	CASSHRTPEGQDEAFF	16	TRBV11-3	TRBJ1-1	NA	NA
TGTGCCAGTAGATCGGGACAGGGGTATAATCAGCCCCAGCATTTT	CASRSGQGYNQPQHF	15	TRBV19	TRBJ1-5	NA	TRBD1
TGTGCCAGCAGTTTACAGGGGCAAGGCAATCAGCCCCAGCATTTT	CASSLQGQGNQPQHF	15	TRBV27	TRBJ1-5	NA	NA
TGTGCCAGTAGCCCAGGGTTTGGGACAGATACGCAGTATTTT	CASSPGFGTDTQYF	14	TRBV19	TRBJ2-3	once	NA
TGTGCCAGCAGTGAATGGGCCAGGGACTTCACTAACTATGGCTACACCTTC	CASSEWARDFTNYGYTF	17	TRBV6-1	TRBJ1-2	NA	NA
TGTGCCAGCAGCGTAGCCGTGGGGGGCTACGAGCAGTACTTC	CASSVAVGGYEQYF	14	TRBV9	TRBJ2-7	NA	NA
TGTGCCAGCAGTGGCCGTACGGGGAGGAATGAAAAACTGTTTTTT	CASSGRTGRNEKLFF	15	TRBV6-1	TRBJ1-4	NA	NA
TGTGCCAGCAGTGAGCAGGGGGTATCGAACACCGGGGAGCTGTTTTTT	CASSEQGVSNTGELFF	16	TRBV2	TRBJ2-2	once	TRBD1
TGTGCCTGGGGACAGGGTAATGAAGCTTTCTTT	CAWGQGNEAFF	11	TRBV30	TRBJ1-1	few	TRBD1
TGCACCAGCAGCCAGGGACAGGAGGATCAGCCCCAGCATTTT	CTSSQGQEDQPQHF	14	TRBV1	TRBJ1-5	NA	NA
TGTGCCAGCAGTCCAGTTACAGGGGGCAACTATGGCTACACCTTC	CASSPVTGGNYGYTF	15	TRBV7-9	TRBJ1-2	NA	TRBD1
TGTGCCAGCAGCTTGGTAACAGGGGGCACACAAGAGACCCAGTACTTC	CASSLVTGGTQETQYF	16	TRBV5-6	TRBJ2-5	NA	TRBD1
TGCGCCAGCAGCCAACCGCGACAGGGGAAAAACATTCAGTACTTC	CASSQPRQGKNIQYF	15	TRBV4-1	TRBJ2-4	NA	TRBD1
TGTGCCAGCAGCATACCCGGGACAGGGGGCGACTATGGCTACACCTTC	CASSIPGTGGDYGYTF	16	TRBV6-6	TRBJ1-2	once	TRBD1
TGTGCCAGTAGGGACCTCGGGACAGTTAGCAATTCACCCCTCCACTTT	CASRDLGTVSNSPLHF	16	TRBV19	TRBJ1-6	NA	TRBD1
TGTGCCAGCAGCCGGACAGGGGGTGGCTACACCTTC	CASSRTGGGYTF	12	TRBV7-9	TRBJ1-2	NA	TRBD1